This T cell receptor beta chain was documented in a study of patients and donors after allogeneic stem cell transplantation (dated by TCRdb to 2019 to 2021). Library prep was done by RT-PCR. Sequencing used a NextSeq 550. Using fastp trimming at Q25 and MiXCR clonotype assembly, TCRdb reanalyzed the public sequencing data and kept in-frame beta chains. Rows are unified per CDR3 protein, each entry keeping the most common DNA and genes. The sample table lists 410,000 or so distinct CDR3 sequences, under 20% of them with a count of one. The top ten constitute roughly 7% of the sample. This clonotype has only a few counts. The antigen it binds to is not known. No base quality information exists; no much larger clone differs at one position. V loses 4 bases at its end and J loses 0 bases; junction bases beyond the gene matches: 16. For CDR1 and CDR2, the germline V gene lists LGHNA and YSLEER. The CDR3 numbers 19 residues from cysteine through phenylalanine. Only the CDR3 DNA stays, 57 bases, in frame from base 1.

The sample was blood, either unsorted or a sorted T cell fraction (not recorded which). The V and J genes are TRBV4-3 and TRBJ2-3; 7 central bases correspond to TRBD2. The source is a human donor who was either an allogeneic HSCT recipient or a stem cell or donor lymphocyte infusion donor (not recorded which). It is not recorded whose cells these are; they may come from a transplant donor. The CDR3 region reads CASSLLLAMDKDSTDTQYF. The DNA sequence is TGCGCCAGCAGCCTCTTACTAGCGATGGATAAGGATAGCACAGATACGCAGTATTTT.